This TCR beta chain was found in a study of metastatic and nonmetastatic thyroid tumors. TCRdb re-called the PCR reads via MiXCR. The data contain over 25,000 clones, roughly 15% of them singletons. Thyroid surgery took place with no prior treatment in any patient. The sequence derives from a female donor with papillary thyroid cancer or a benign thyroid nodule (not recorded which). Some clones in this sample may be carry-over from other donors' samples. Sequencing input: blood.

The CDR3 is CASSLEQETQYF. Written as DNA, the CDR3 is TGTGCCAGCAGTCTAGAACAAGAGACCCAGTACTTC. This sequence joins TRBV6-1 and TRBJ2-5; no firm D call. V was shortened by 5 bases and J by 2 bases, with 6 bases between the two germline ends. CDR3 size: 12 residues. Germline V gives CDR1 MNHNS, CDR2 SASEGT.